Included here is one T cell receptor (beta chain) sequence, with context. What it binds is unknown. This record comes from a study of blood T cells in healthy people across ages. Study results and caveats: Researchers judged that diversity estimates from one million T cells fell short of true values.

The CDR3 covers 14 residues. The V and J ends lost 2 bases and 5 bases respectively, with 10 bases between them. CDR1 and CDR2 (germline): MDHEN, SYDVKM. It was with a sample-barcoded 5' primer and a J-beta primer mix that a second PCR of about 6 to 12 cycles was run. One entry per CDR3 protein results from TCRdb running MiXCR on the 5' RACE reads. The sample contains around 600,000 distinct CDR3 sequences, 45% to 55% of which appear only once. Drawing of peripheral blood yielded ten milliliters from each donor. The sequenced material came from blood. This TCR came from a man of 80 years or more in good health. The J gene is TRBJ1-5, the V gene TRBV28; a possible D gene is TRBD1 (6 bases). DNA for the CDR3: TGTGCCAGCAGTTTAGGGGGGGGCTATCAGCCCCAGCATTTT. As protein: CASSLGGGYQPQHF.